What follows are 18 T cell receptor beta chains derived from one specimen sequenced in a study of T cell responses to AZD1222 COVID-19 vaccine. The method was immunoSEQ multiplex PCR; TCRdb's version includes in-frame clones alone and lacks a portion of them. This table holds 20,000 to 25,000 clones, around 82% found once. This material consisted of peripheral blood, taken on day 0 of AZD1222 vaccination. The receptors shown here come from an adult in good health.

Here the CDR3 reads CASSLTSGSGDEQFF. The CDR3 region has the DNA TGCGCCAGCAGCTTGACTAGCGGATCGGGAGATGAGCAGTTCTTC. The chain links TRBV4-1 to TRBJ2-1, with 9 bases matching TRBD2. The CDR3 is 15 amino acids. After removal of 5 bases from V and 8 bases from J, the junction contained 10 bases not matched to a gene. CDR1 MGHRA and CDR2 YSYEKL come from the germline V gene.

CDR3 sequence (DNA): TGTGCCAGCAGCCGATACTCCTACGAGCAGTACTTC. Translating it yields CASSRYSYEQYF. J is TRBJ2-7 and V is TRBV7-9; D not certain. V shed 5 bases and J shed 0 bases, with 5 bases lying between them. The CDR3 extends over 12 amino acids. Germline CDR1 reads SEHNR; CDR2 reads FQNEAQ (reference sequence).

The chain is built from TRBV7-3 and TRBJ2-3; 11 positions agree with TRBD2. V lost 5 bases to trimming and J lost 0 bases; unmatched junction nucleotides: 22. CDR3 size: 22 residues. Germline V CDR1 and CDR2: SGHTA, FQGTGA. In DNA form, the CDR3 reads TGTGCCAGCAGCCAGCAACCTCCGGGACTAGCGGACCTTCGGATTAGCACAGATACGCAGTATTTT. Protein product: CASSQQPPGLADLRISTDTQYF. Complete variable domain (other parts from reference TRBV7-3 and TRBJ2-3): GAGVSQTPSNKVTEKGKYVELRCDPISGHTALYWYRQSLGQGPEFLIYFQGTGAADDSGLPNDRFFAVRPEGSVSTLKIQRTERGDSAVYLCASSQQPPGLADLRISTDTQYFGPGTRLTVL.

The chain couples TRBV7-2 to TRBJ2-7; TRBD2 matches at 9 bases. From germline, CDR1 is SGHTA and CDR2 FQGNSA. V shed 4 bases and J 7 bases; nucleotides not matched to a gene: 14. The CDR3 covers 16 residues. The CDR3 loop reads CASSSAVGGGAGEQYF. CDR3 coding DNA: TGTGCCAGCAGCTCCGCCGTGGGCGGGGGGGCAGGGGAGCAGTACTTC. Variable domain in full (rest from reference TRBV7-2 and TRBJ2-7): GAGVSQSPSNKVTEKGKDVELRCDPISGHTALYWYRQSLGQGLEFLIYFQGNSAPDKSGLPSDRFSAERTGGSVSTLTIQRTQQEDSAVYLCASSSAVGGGAGEQYFGPGTRLTVT.

This clone occurred once. V usage is TRBV29-1 and J usage is TRBJ2-5, with D possibly matching TRBD1 (5 bases). Between the trimmed V and J ends, which lost 7 bases and 0 bases, there was a span of 6 bases. Per the germline V gene, CDR1 is SQVTM and CDR2 is ANQGSEA. The CDR3 runs to 11 residues. In DNA form, the CDR3 reads TGCAGCGGACAGTACCAAGAGACCCAGTACTTC. Translation: CSGQYQETQYF.

V gene TRBV5-1 combines with J gene TRBJ2-2; 7 nucleotides agree with TRBD2. Germline V lookup: CDR1 SGHRS, CDR2 YFSETQ. This CDR3 region has 17 residues. With 2 bases clipped from V and 5 bases from J, the junction kept 12 bases outside the gene matches. In DNA form, the CDR3 reads TGCGCCAGCAGCTTTGGCGGACTAGGCTTGGGTACCGGGGAGCTGTTTTTT. Translated: CASSFGGLGLGTGELFF.

The chain couples TRBV9 to TRBJ2-2; D ambiguous. Germline V gene sequence: CDR1 SGDLS, CDR2 YYNGEE. Trimming left V 0 bases short and J 6 bases short, with 9 bases between. The CDR3 is 14 residues long. In DNA, the CDR3 is TGTGCCAGCAGCGTAGGTTCCCGGGCCGGGGAGCTGTTTTTT. Its translation: CASSVGSRAGELFF.

The genes are TRBV5-6 and TRBJ2-2, with TRBD2 matching over 9 bases. Germline trimming cut 2 bases from V and 6 bases from J; bases unmatched to any gene: 11. In germline, CDR1 is SGHDT, CDR2 YYEEEE. This CDR3 has 17 amino acids. DNA of the CDR3: TGTGCCAGCAGCTTAGGGTTTAGCGGGAGTTCAGCCGGGGAGCTGTTTTTT. It is translated as CASSLGFSGSSAGELFF.

A few counts support this clone. This chain joins TRBV11-2 and TRBJ2-6; the D gene is possibly TRBD2 (5 bases). With 5 bases removed from V and 2 bases from J, the gap between germline ends came to 10 bases. This CDR3 has 15 residues. Germline V gives CDR1 SGHAT, CDR2 FQNNGV. The DNA for the CDR3 is TGTGCCAGCAGCAGAGTGAGGGCTGGGGCCAACGTCCTGACTTTC. Protein product: CASSRVRAGANVLTF.

In its sample, this clone was seen a few times. The gene calls are TRBV7-9 and TRBJ1-1, with TRBD1 matching over 11 bases. Germline V CDR1 and CDR2: SEHNR, FQNEAQ (reference sequence). V was pared by 2 bases and J by 4 bases, with 6 bases of the junction left unmatched. This CDR3 is 16 amino acids long. CDR3 loop: CASSLSGDRGFTEAFF. For the CDR3, the DNA is TGTGCCAGCAGCTTATCAGGGGACAGGGGGTTCACTGAAGCTTTCTTT.

V and J are TRBV3-1 (or the pseudogene TRBV3-2) and TRBJ2-5, with a weak D call TRBD2 (6 bases). CDR1 and CDR2 (germline): LGHDT, YNNKEL (reference sequence). The CDR3 covers 16 residues. The V end was cut by 1 base, the J end by 3 bases, with 15 bases between. CDR3 sequence: CASSQGSSGLKETQYF. Written as DNA, the CDR3 is TGTGCCAGCAGCCAAGGGAGTAGCGGCCTCAAAGAGACCCAGTACTTC.

The rearrangement uses TRBV18 and TRBJ2-1; D might be TRBD2 (7 bases). Germline V gene lookup returns CDR1 KGHSH and CDR2 LQKENI. V was trimmed by 3 bases and J by 9 bases, leaving 18 bases between them. There are 15 residues in the CDR3. DNA for the CDR3: TGTGCCAGCTCACCGCATCCCTTGGGGGGGCGTGAGCAGTTCTTC. This translates into CASSPHPLGGREQFF.

J is TRBJ2-1 and V is TRBV15; D unclear. This CDR3 comprises 16 residues. Trimming left V 0 bases short and J 2 bases short, with 11 bases between. The germline V gene has CDR1 LNHNV and CDR2 YYDKDF (reference sequence). CDR3 sequence reads: CATSRDRATPYNEQFF. CDR3 sequence (DNA): TGTGCCACCAGCAGAGATCGGGCCACCCCCTACAATGAGCAGTTCTTC. The full variable domain, in which reference TRBV15 and TRBJ2-1 provide the parts outside the CDR3, is DAMVIQNPRYQVTQFGKPVTLSCSQTLNHNVMYWYQQKSSQAPKLLFHYYDKDFNNEADTPDNFQSRRPNTSFCFLDIRSPGLGDTAMYLCATSRDRATPYNEQFFGPGTRLTVL.

This chain connects TRBV11-3 to TRBJ2-3; D could derive from TRBD1 or TRBD2 (5 bases each). The CDR3 is 12 residues long. V lost 5 bases to trimming and J lost 8 bases, with 11 bases between them. CDR1 is SGHNT and CDR2 is YENEEA in the germline V gene. CDR3 DNA sequence: TGTGCCAGCAGCCTCAATGGGGGTACGCAGTATTTT. Protein product: CASSLNGGTQYF.

The chain has TRBV27 and TRBJ2-7; 9 positions match TRBD1. The CDR3 consists of 15 residues. Germline V gene data show CDR1 as MNHEY and CDR2 as SMNVEV (reference sequence). J was trimmed by 1 base and V by 5 bases; bases with no gene match: 6. In DNA form, the CDR3 reads TGTGCCAGCAGTGGGGGGACAGGGACTTCCTACGAGCAGTACTTC. Amino acids: CASSGGTGTSYEQYF.

The chain links TRBV11-1 to TRBJ2-4, with a weak D call TRBD1 (6 bases). The V end was cut by 5 bases, the J end by 8 bases, with 16 bases between. The length of the CDR3 is 14 residues. The germline V gene has CDR1 SGHAT and CDR2 FQDESV (reference sequence). CDR3 nucleotides: TGTGCCAGCAGCCCAACCCACAGGGATGACATTCAGTACTTC. Residues: CASSPTHRDDIQYF.

The rearrangement uses TRBV5-6 and TRBJ1-3; D is uncertain. Trimming stripped 0 bases from V and 0 bases from J, with 13 bases between. Germline values: CDR1 SGHDT, CDR2 YYEEEE. The CDR3 consists of 17 residues. CDR3 sequence reads: CASSLDGPPSSGNTIYF. CDR3 coding DNA: TGTGCCAGCAGCTTGGACGGGCCCCCGAGCTCTGGAAACACCATATATTTT.

This clone occurred a few times. The chain has TRBV7-2 and TRBJ2-3; no clear D gene. The CDR3 length is 13 residues. Trimming left V 4 bases short and J 0 bases short, with 5 bases between. Germline V CDR1 and CDR2: SGHTA, FQGNSA. As DNA, the CDR3 is TGTGCCAGCAGCTCGTCTAGCACAGATACGCAGTATTTT. It encodes CASSSSSTDTQYF.